These 13 T cell receptor beta chains were all obtained from the same sample, sequenced in a study of blood T cell repertoires in COVID-19. The table came from immunoSEQ multiplex PCR; TCRdb's copy has only in-frame clones and leaves some out. The sample has over 50,000 clones; 65% to 90% are singletons. Source material: peripheral blood. These receptor sequences come from a human donor in a cohort sampled during active COVID-19.

This clone has just a few counts. The rearrangement joins TRBV5-1 to TRBJ1-1; 7 positions match TRBD1. The CDR3 runs to 15 residues. Trimming removed 1 base from V and 5 bases from J; junction bases left unmatched: 8. CDR1 SGHRS and CDR2 YFSETQ come from the germline V gene. CDR3 sequence: CASSLTGVGGTEAFF. The CDR3 bases are TGCGCCAGCAGCTTGACAGGGGTCGGGGGAACTGAAGCTTTCTTT.

This clone was recorded once. This chain joins TRBV28 and TRBJ2-7, with TRBD1 matching 9 bases. CDR3 length: 13 residues. In germline, CDR1 is MDHEN, CDR2 SYDVKM. After removal of 6 bases from V and 4 bases from J, the junction contained 4 bases not matched to a gene. In nucleotides, the CDR3 is TGTGCCAGCAGACCCGGGACAGGGTACGAGCAGTACTTC. This translates into CASRPGTGYEQYF.

This sequence joins TRBV29-1 and TRBJ2-1; 9 bases are shared with TRBD1. Per germline, CDR1 SQVTM and CDR2 ANQGSEA. The CDR3 is 12 residues long. V gave up 5 bases and J gave up 10 bases; unmatched junction bases: 6. CDR3 region: CSVTQQGAEQFF. The CDR3 DNA reads TGCAGCGTTACACAACAGGGGGCAGAGCAGTTCTTC.

The count of this clone is one. This sequence joins TRBV30 and TRBJ2-4; maybe TRBD2 (5 bases). The CDR3 has 13 amino acids. Germline V gene lookup returns CDR1 GTSNPN and CDR2 SVGIG (reference sequence). Trimming removed 5 bases from V and 9 bases from J, with 17 bases in between. This CDR3 reads CAWGGALGSIQYF. The CDR3 coding sequence is TGTGCCTGGGGTGGAGCGTTGGGGAGCATTCAGTACTTC.

The chain links TRBV7-3 to TRBJ2-1; 10 nucleotides agree with TRBD1. V gave up 3 bases and J gave up 7 bases; unmatched junction bases: 0. CDR3 length: 13 residues. Per germline, CDR1 SGHTA and CDR2 FQGTGA. CDR3 protein: CASSLGQGNEQFF. CDR3 DNA sequence: TGTGCCAGCAGCTTGGGACAGGGGAATGAGCAGTTCTTC. The complete variable domain, with remaining parts taken from reference TRBV7-3 and TRBJ2-1, reads GAGVSQTPSNKVTEKGKYVELRCDPISGHTALYWYRQSLGQGPEFLIYFQGTGAADDSGLPNDRFFAVRPEGSVSTLKIQRTERGDSAVYLCASSLGQGNEQFFGPGTRLTVL.

This chain joins TRBV24-1 and TRBJ2-1, with 7 nucleotides matching TRBD2. Looked up from germline, CDR1 is KGHDR and CDR2 is SFDVKD. Losses at the gene ends were 9 bases for V and 7 bases for J; bases not matched to a gene: 11. This CDR3 contains 14 residues. The CDR3 sequence is CATQKGGRSNEQFF. As DNA, the CDR3 is TGTGCCACCCAGAAAGGCGGGAGATCGAATGAGCAGTTCTTC.

The gene calls are TRBV28 and TRBJ2-3; TRBD1 agrees at 7 bases. After removal of 6 bases from V and 0 bases from J, the junction contained 15 bases not matched to a gene. Germline CDR1 is MDHEN and CDR2 is SYDVKM. This CDR3 is built from 18 residues. The CDR3 nucleotides read TGTGCCAGCAGGACCTCTTTGGGACAGTTAACTAGCACAGATACGCAGTATTTT. This translates into CASRTSLGQLTSTDTQYF.

This clone was counted only a few times. The rearrangement links TRBV18 to TRBJ2-7; the match to TRBD2 covers 8 bases. Trimming removed 1 base from V and 3 bases from J; junction bases left unmatched: 2. The CDR3 totals 14 residues. Germline V lookup: CDR1 KGHSH, CDR2 LQKENI. In DNA, the CDR3 is TGTGCCAGCTCACCACGAAGCGGGAGCTACGAGCAGTACTTC. Translating gives CASSPRSGSYEQYF.

CDR3 in amino acids: CASSLSSRAFF. The CDR3 region has the DNA TGTGCCAGCAGCTTATCCTCTCGGGCTTTCTTT. The genes are TRBV11-3 and TRBJ1-1; D not resolved. Looked up from germline, CDR1 is SGHNT and CDR2 is YENEEA. The CDR3 covers 11 residues. V lost 2 bases and J lost 11, with 9 bases in between.

The rearrangement joins TRBV2 to TRBJ1-1, with 9 bases identical to TRBD1. The trim removed 4 bases at V and 5 bases at J, leaving 8 bases unmatched. The CDR3 has 15 amino acids. Germline lookup yields CDR1 SNHLY and CDR2 FYNNEI. The chain's CDR3 is CASSVLATGGTEAFF. DNA for the CDR3: TGTGCCAGCAGTGTCTTAGCGACAGGGGGGACTGAAGCTTTCTTT.

The CDR3 coding sequence is TGTGCCAGTAGTATGTGGGAGGGCTACAATGAGCAGTTCTTC. Its protein product is CASSMWEGYNEQFF. The rearrangement joins TRBV19 to TRBJ2-1, with 7 bases that match TRBD2. The length of the CDR3 is 14 residues. V shed 3 bases, J shed 3 bases, and the junction held 2 bases outside the gene matches. Germline V gene sequence: CDR1 LNHDA, CDR2 SQIVND (reference sequence).

This clone showed up just once. At one boundary the junction diverges from the germline segment, which might be a read error. The rearrangement links TRBV14 to TRBJ2-7; TRBD1 matches at 9 bases. The germline CDR1 and CDR2 sequences are SGHDN and FVKESK. CDR3 length: 12 amino acids. CDR3 nucleotide sequence: TGTGCCAGCAGCGATTACCGGGACAGGGTTATCTTC. Translating gives CASSDYRDRVIF.

This clone was counted a few times. The V and J genes are TRBV4-1 and TRBJ2-1; 11 bases agree with TRBD2. Germline V gives CDR1 MGHRA, CDR2 YSYEKL. The junction had 3 bases not matched to a gene; V was cut back by 1 base and J by 4 bases. The CDR3 length is 16 residues. In nucleotides, the CDR3 is TGCGCCAGCAGCCAAGTCACTAGCGGGAGTTACAATGAGCAGTTCTTC. Residues: CASSQVTSGSYNEQFF.